This T cell receptor (beta chain) was profiled in a study of blood T cell repertoires in COVID-19. Background on the study: In each case, the material was cDNA or gDNA derived from T cells, B-cell-depleted T cells, or PBMCs.

The method was immunoSEQ multiplex PCR; TCRdb's version includes in-frame clones alone and lacks a portion of them. In the table there are 65,000 or so clones, 70% to 85% of which are singletons. Note on this clone: A read error may produce the germline difference seen at one junction end.

Germline V gene sequence: CDR1 DFQATT, CDR2 SNEGSKA (reference sequence). The CDR3 contains 10 residues. The TCR comes from a man between 60 and 75 years old with acute or convalescent COVID-19. This chain uses TRBV20-1 with TRBJ1-2; tentative D call: TRBD1 (5 bases). Input material: peripheral blood. In DNA form, the CDR3 reads TGCAGTGCCGGGACTTATGACTACACCTTC. It specifies CSAGTYDYTF.